This TCR beta chain was captured in a study of blood T cell repertoires in COVID-19. The data were produced by immunoSEQ multiplex PCR, yet TCRdb's version contains in-frame clones alone and is incomplete. Of 350,000 to 500,000 clones in the sample, around nine tenths are singletons; the top ten hold approximately 1.5%. V lost 10 bases to trimming and J lost 7 bases, with 25 bases between them. The CDR3 has 16 amino acids. CDR1 is LNHDA, CDR2 SQIVND, per germline (reference sequence). The source material was PBMCs or T cells enriched from blood (not recorded which). The receptor was derived from a woman aged 18-30 years who had been exposed to COVID-19. This chain uses TRBV19 with TRBJ1-4; D unclear. CDR3 in amino acids: CATTGRDAGWGEKLFF. The CDR3 DNA reads TGTGCCACCACGGGCCGAGACGCGGGGTGGGGTGAAAAACTGTTTTTT.